The rows below give T cell receptor beta chains drawn from one sample of a study of shared clonotypes between healthy human individuals. Only in-frame clones appear in the TCRdb table, and some are missing; sequencing was by immunoSEQ multiplex PCR. This sample has some 2,500,000 clones, with under 95% found just once. The sequenced sample consisted of naive CD4+ T cells from PBMCs. These receptors were obtained from a man aged 18-30 years in good health. Some clones in this sample may be carry-over from other donors' samples. The CDR3 runs from the conserved cysteine through the conserved F or W. Each record gives: clone size, D gene, V gene, J gene, CDR3 DNA, CDR3 protein. A D gene is named only where the DNA matches it firmly. Clone size, where shown, is once, few, many, or a class for clones that have expanded.

NA	NA	TRBV23-1	TRBJ2-6	TGCGCCAGCGCACCTGGGTGTAGGGCCCTTTACGTATCTGGGGCCAACGTCCTGACTTTC	CASAPGCRALYVSGANVLTF
NA	NA	TRBV7-9	TRBJ2-5	TGTGCCAGCCGAACATCCAGGCAAGAGACCCAGTACTTC	CASRTSRQETQYF
NA	TRBD2	TRBV18	TRBJ2-7	TGTGCCAGCTCACGTCCGGGACTAGCGGGAGACGAGCAGTACTTC	CASSRPGLAGDEQYF
NA	TRBD1	TRBV5-1	TRBJ1-1	TGCGCCAGCAGCAGGGGGACAGGGAGCACTGAAGCTTTCTTT	CASSRGTGSTEAFF
NA	NA	TRBV5-1	TRBJ2-1	TGCGCCAGCACGACGGGAGAGCGGAATGAGCAGTTCTTC	CASTTGERNEQFF
NA	NA	TRBV6-1	TRBJ2-7	TGTGCCAGCAGTGAAGCGGCCCAGGCTATCTACGAGCAGTACTTC	CASSEAAQAIYEQYF
NA	NA	TRBV6-5	TRBJ1-5	TGTGCCAACAGTTCCTCGGACAGCCGTAATCAGCCCCAGCATTTT	CANSSSDSRNQPQHF
NA	NA	TRBV2	TRBJ1-2	TGTGCCAGCAGTGATGACGGGGGCACGGCCTACACCTTC	CASSDDGGTAYTF
NA	NA	TRBV6-1	TRBJ2-5	TGTGCCAGCAGTGACCTTGGGGGAATACAGGTTGTGATGACCCAGTACTTC	CASSDLGGIQVVMTQYF
NA	TRBD1	TRBV30	TRBJ2-7	TGTGCTTGGGACAGACAATACGAGCAGTACTTC	CAWDRQYEQYF
NA	NA	TRBV4-1	TRBJ1-1	TGCGCCAGCAGCCAAGATCTGGGGAGTACTGAAGCTTTCTTT	CASSQDLGSTEAFF
NA	NA	TRBV5-4	TRBJ1-3	TGTGCCAGCAGCTTAGACAGGATAAGAAACACCATATATTTT	CASSLDRIRNTIYF
NA	NA	TRBV28	TRBJ1-2	TGTGCCACCAAAGGGGAAAGGACCTATGGCTACACCTTC	CATKGERTYGYTF
NA	NA	TRBV6-1	TRBJ1-2	TGTGCCAGCAGTGAAGCGCGAGGGATCTATGGCTACACCTTC	CASSEARGIYGYTF
few	NA	TRBV14	TRBJ1-4	TGTGCCAGCAGCCGTTCTGGGGGAGAAAAACTGTTTTTT	CASSRSGGEKLFF
NA	TRBD1	TRBV28	TRBJ1-2	TGTGCCAGCAGTTCCTCCCGGGACAGCCTGAACTATGGCTACACCTTC	CASSSSRDSLNYGYTF
NA	TRBD1	TRBV6-1	TRBJ2-2	TGTGCCAGCAGGCCCGGGACAGGGTGGACCGGGGAGCTGTTTTTT	CASRPGTGWTGELFF
NA	TRBD2	TRBV9	TRBJ2-7	TGTGCCAGCACCGGGAGGGGGGGGCAGTACGAGCAGTACTTC	CASTGRGGQYEQYF
NA	NA	TRBV5-6	TRBJ2-5	TGTGCCAGCAGCTTGATCGGGCCTCGAGAGACCCAGTACTTC	CASSLIGPRETQYF
NA	NA	TRBV5-1	TRBJ2-5	TGCGCCAGCTCTCCCTTCATCGCAGAGACCCAGTACTTC	CASSPFIAETQYF
once	TRBD2	TRBV27	TRBJ2-4	TGTGCCAGCAGCTCCCTCGGACTAGCCAACATTCAGTACTTC	CASSSLGLANIQYF
many	NA	TRBV5-1	TRBJ1-5	TGCGCCAGCAGCTTGGACAGCAATCAGCCCCAGCATTTT	CASSLDSNQPQHF
NA	TRBD1	TRBV7-9	TRBJ1-5	TGTGCCAGCAGCTCGGGACAGGGTGTGCTACAGCCCCAGCATTTT	CASSSGQGVLQPQHF
NA	TRBD1	TRBV15	TRBJ1-1	TGTGCCACCAGCAGGGACAGGGGGCCGGGCACTGAAGCTTTCTTT	CATSRDRGPGTEAFF
NA	NA	TRBV7-2	TRBJ2-7	TGTGCCAGCAGCCCTTCTCAGGTTCGCACCTACGAGCAGTACTTC	CASSPSQVRTYEQYF
NA	NA	TRBV28	TRBJ2-4	TGTGCCAGCAGTTTATGGGGCCGAAGAGGGCAGCTCAAAAACATTCAGTACTTC	CASSLWGRRGQLKNIQYF
once	NA	TRBV6-5	TRBJ1-6	TGTGCCAGCAGTTACTCGAGCAGGGGCCGTAATTCACCCCTCCACTTT	CASSYSSRGRNSPLHF
NA	NA	TRBV2	TRBJ2-4	TGTGCCAGCAGTGAAGAGGCAGGGTTGCTGGGTAAAAACATTCAGTACTTC	CASSEEAGLLGKNIQYF
NA	NA	TRBV20-1	TRBJ1-1	TGCAGTGCAAGAGGGACGGCTGAAGCTTTCTTT	CSARGTAEAFF
NA	NA	TRBV9	TRBJ2-1	TGTGCCAGCGCCGGCGGCACCTACAATGAGCAGTTCTTC	CASAGGTYNEQFF
NA	NA	TRBV29-1	TRBJ1-1	TGCAGCGCCCGTGGGGCTTCCATGAACACTGAAGCTTTCTTT	CSARGASMNTEAFF
NA	NA	TRBV18	TRBJ2-7	TGTGCCAGCTCACCAGGGTCTGCAGCCTACGAGCAGTACTTC	CASSPGSAAYEQYF
NA	NA	TRBV7-9	TRBJ2-7	TGTGCCAGCAGCGACAAAGGCCGCATGACGGATCTTAGCTCCTACGAGCAGTACTTC	CASSDKGRMTDLSSYEQYF
NA	NA	TRBV5-6	TRBJ1-4	TGTGCCAGCAGTCGGGGGCTTGCGGCTAATGAAAAACTGTTTTTT	CASSRGLAANEKLFF
NA	NA	TRBV4-1	TRBJ1-2	TGCGCCAGCAGCCAAGAGGTTATCAGCTTATTGGGCTACACCTTC	CASSQEVISLLGYTF
NA	TRBD2	TRBV4-1	TRBJ2-7	TGCGCCAGCAGCCAACAGGGGACTAGCGGGAACTACGAGCAGTACTTC	CASSQQGTSGNYEQYF
NA	TRBD1	TRBV11-2	TRBJ2-3	TGTGCCAGCAGCTTAGCAGGGACAGGGACGACAGATACGCAGTATTTT	CASSLAGTGTTDTQYF
NA	TRBD2	TRBV29-1	TRBJ2-1	TGCAGCGTTGTGCGGGAGGGCCGAAAGATCTACAATGAGCAGTTCTTC	CSVVREGRKIYNEQFF